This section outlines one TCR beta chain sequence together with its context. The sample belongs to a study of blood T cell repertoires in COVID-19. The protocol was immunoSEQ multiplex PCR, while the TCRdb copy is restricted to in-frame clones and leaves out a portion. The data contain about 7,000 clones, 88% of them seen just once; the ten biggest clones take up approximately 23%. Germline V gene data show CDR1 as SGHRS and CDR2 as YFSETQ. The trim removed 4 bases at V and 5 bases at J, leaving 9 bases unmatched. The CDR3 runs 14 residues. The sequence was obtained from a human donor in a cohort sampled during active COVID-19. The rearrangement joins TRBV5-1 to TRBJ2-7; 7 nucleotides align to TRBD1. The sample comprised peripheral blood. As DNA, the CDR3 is TGCGCCAGCAGCCCCCGGACAGGCCCTCACGAGCAGTACTTC. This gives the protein CASSPRTGPHEQYF.